A selection of T cell receptor beta chains follows, all from one sample in a study of blood T cell repertoires in COVID-19. Data came from immunoSEQ multiplex PCR; TCRdb stores just in-frame clones and leaves some out. The table lists some 220,000 clones, 70% to 90% of them singletons. What was sequenced was peripheral blood. The receptors were gathered from a man in his fifties who had recovered from COVID-19. Each CDR3 is given with its conserved first and last residue. D genes are given only for firm matches. Some rows have no size entry. The others give once, few or many, or a class for an expanded clone.

>TRBJ2-2|-|TRBV5-1|-
TGCGCCAGCAGCCCCCCCACAGCCGGGGAGCTGTTTTTT
CASSPPTAGELFF
>TRBJ1-6|-|TRBV2|-
TGTGCCAGCCGATGGGGGGACTATAATTCACCCCTCCACTTT
CASRWGDYNSPLHF
>TRBJ2-3|-|TRBV2|-
TGTGCCAGCAGTACCGGGACTTACACAGATACGCAGTATTTT
CASSTGTYTDTQYF
>TRBJ2-2|-|TRBV29-1|-
TGCAGCGTTGCTGGGTGGGGGGTCACCGGGGAGCTGTTTTTT
CSVAGWGVTGELFF
>TRBJ2-3|-|TRBV6-6|-
TGTGCCAGCAGTTACCTGGCGGCGCGCACAGATACGCAGTATTTT
CASSYLAARTDTQYF
>TRBJ1-4|-|TRBV6-5|TRBD1
TGTGCCAGCAGTCAGACAGGGGAGGGTGAAAAACTGTTTTTT
CASSQTGEGEKLFF
>TRBJ1-5|-|TRBV12-3/TRBV12-4|-
TGTGCCAGCAGCCCTAGGGGTCAGCCCCAGCATTTT
CASSPRGQPQHF
>TRBJ2-3|-|TRBV7-9|TRBD2
TGTGCCAGCATCCCGACTAGCGGGCGCACAGATACGCAGTATTTT
CASIPTSGRTDTQYF
>TRBJ2-7|-|TRBV28|TRBD1
TGTGCCAGCAGTTTAGACAGGGGATCCTACGAGCAGTACTTC
CASSLDRGSYEQYF
>TRBJ2-3|-|TRBV19|-
TGTGCCAGTAGTGTTCGACTAGGCACAGATACGCAGTATTTT
CASSVRLGTDTQYF
>TRBJ2-7|-|TRBV6-5|-
TGTGCCAGCAGACAGGGTTTGGAGCAGTACTTC
CASRQGLEQYF
>TRBJ2-5|-|TRBV2|-
TGTGCCAGCAAAGTCAGAGAGACCCAGTACTTC
CASKVRETQYF
>TRBJ2-7|-|TRBV11-2|TRBD1
TGTGCCAGCAGCCCACTGACAGGGGTCCCGGGGGAGCAGTACTTC
CASSPLTGVPGEQYF
>TRBJ2-7|-|TRBV27|TRBD2
TGTGCCAGCAGTTCCATCAACATAGCGGGAGAGCAGTACTTC
CASSSINIAGEQYF
>TRBJ1-6|-|TRBV6-5|TRBD1
TGTGCCAGCAGTTACGGGACAGCAAGTTCACCCCTCCACTTT
CASSYGTASSPLHF
>TRBJ1-2|-|TRBV10-2|TRBD1
TGCGCCAGCAGTGACCCGGGACAGGCATACTATGGCTACACCTTC
CASSDPGQAYYGYTF
>TRBJ1-5|-|TRBV4-1|-
TGCGCCAGCAGCCAAGAATTCCAGTTCAATCAGCCCCAGCATTTT
CASSQEFQFNQPQHF
>TRBJ1-5|few|TRBV30|-
TGTGCCTGGAACCGAGGGAATAGCAATCAGCCCCAGCATTTT
CAWNRGNSNQPQHF
>TRBJ2-7|-|TRBV6-5|-
TGTGCCAGCAGGACAGACAGGGGACTATCCTACGAGCAGTACTTC
CASRTDRGLSYEQYF
>TRBJ1-5|-|TRBV19|-
TGTGCCAGTAGTGGAAATTCGGTTACCCCCCTCGGGAGCAATCAGCCCCAGCATTTT
CASSGNSVTPLGSNQPQHF
>TRBJ2-1|-|TRBV29-1|-
TGCAGCGTTGAAAGAGACAGGGTGGAGGGTGAGCAGTTCTTC
CSVERDRVEGEQFF
>TRBJ1-3|-|TRBV19|-
TGTGCCAGTAGTATAACAGGGACGTCTGGAAACACCATATATTTT
CASSITGTSGNTIYF
>TRBJ2-1|-|TRBV5-5|-
TGTGCCAGCAGCCGGGGGAGCTCCTACAATGAGCAGTTCTTC
CASSRGSSYNEQFF
>TRBJ2-1|-|TRBV27|-
TGTGCCACATCGGTGGGGGGGCGGTACAATGAGCAGTTCTTC
CATSVGGRYNEQFF